The T cell receptor beta chain described here comes from a study of blood T cell dynamics during melanoma immunotherapy. Study as a whole: Standard first-line treatment here was pembrolizumab or nivolumab plus ipilimumab in metastatic melanoma.

The time point here: week 3, after first cycle of checkpoint inhibitor. One draw preceded checkpoint blockade; another followed its first cycle at week 3. The CDR3 is 13 residues long. The V gene's germline CDR1 is SGHRS and CDR2 YFSETQ. Trimming removed 0 bases at V and 7 bases at J, with 8 bases between. Assay: immunoSEQ multiplex PCR; the TCRdb copy retains only in-frame clones and omits some. Of about 17,000 clones in the sample, roughly nine tenths were seen once. This receptor was taken from a human donor with melanoma. The sample here was blood, taken from a patient treated with checkpoint blockade. The rearrangement links TRBV5-1 to TRBJ2-1, with D maybe TRBD1 (5 bases). CDR3 region: CASSLGAGNEQFF. The CDR3 nucleotides read TGCGCCAGCAGCTTGGGGGCAGGGAATGAGCAGTTCTTC.